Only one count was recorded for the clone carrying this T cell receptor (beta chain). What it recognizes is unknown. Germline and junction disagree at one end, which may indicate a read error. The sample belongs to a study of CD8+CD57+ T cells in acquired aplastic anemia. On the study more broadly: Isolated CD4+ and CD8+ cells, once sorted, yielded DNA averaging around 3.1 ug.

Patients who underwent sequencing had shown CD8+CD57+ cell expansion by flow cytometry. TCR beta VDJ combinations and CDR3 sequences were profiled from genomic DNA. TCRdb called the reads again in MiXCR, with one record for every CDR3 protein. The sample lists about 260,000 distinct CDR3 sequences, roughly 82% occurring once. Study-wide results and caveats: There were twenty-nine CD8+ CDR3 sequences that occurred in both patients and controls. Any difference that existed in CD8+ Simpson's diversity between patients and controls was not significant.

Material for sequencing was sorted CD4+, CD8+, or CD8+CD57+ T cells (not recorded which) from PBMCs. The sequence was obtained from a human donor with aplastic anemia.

The CDR3 reads CATSELAPETGEQFF. The CDR3, as DNA: TGTGCCACCAGTGAGCTAGCGCCAGAAACCGGCGAGCAGTTTTTT. The V call is TRBV2, the J call TRBJ2-2, with D perhaps TRBD2 (6 bases). This CDR3 spans 15 amino acids. Germline V gene lookup returns CDR1 SNHLY and CDR2 FYNNEI.